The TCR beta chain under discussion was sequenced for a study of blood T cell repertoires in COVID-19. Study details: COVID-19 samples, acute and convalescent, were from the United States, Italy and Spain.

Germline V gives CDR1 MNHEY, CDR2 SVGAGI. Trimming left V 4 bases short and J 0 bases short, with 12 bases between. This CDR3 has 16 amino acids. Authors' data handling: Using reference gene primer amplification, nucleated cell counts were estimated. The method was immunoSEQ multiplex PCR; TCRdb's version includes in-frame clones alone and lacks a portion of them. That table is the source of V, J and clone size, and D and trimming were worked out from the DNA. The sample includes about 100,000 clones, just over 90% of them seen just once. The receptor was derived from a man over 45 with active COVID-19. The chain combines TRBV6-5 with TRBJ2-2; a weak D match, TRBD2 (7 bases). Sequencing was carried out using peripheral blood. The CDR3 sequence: CASSLTGGTNTGELFF. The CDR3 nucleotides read TGTGCCAGCAGTTTAACGGGGGGCACGAACACCGGGGAGCTGTTTTTT.